The 21 T cell receptor beta chains in this list originate from one sample, sequenced in a study of shared clonotypes between healthy human individuals. The method was immunoSEQ multiplex PCR; TCRdb's version includes in-frame clones alone and lacks a portion of them. The sample consists of millions of clones, 85% to 95% of them appearing once. The sample taken for sequencing was naive CD4+ T cells from PBMCs. As for subset: CD45RA+ positively selected. These receptors came from a man aged 18 to 29 in good health. Some clones in this sample may be carry-over from other donors' samples.

The chain couples TRBV30 to TRBJ1-2; D is uncertain. The CDR3 is made up of 14 amino acids. Trimming took 0 bases from V and 1 from J, leaving 9 bases between them. Germline lookup yields CDR1 GTSNPN and CDR2 SVGIG (reference sequence). The CDR3 loop reads CAWSVPRINYGYTF. The DNA for the CDR3 is TGTGCCTGGAGTGTACCGAGAATTAACTATGGCTACACCTTC.

The genes are TRBV28 and TRBJ1-2, with D uncertain. The CDR3 is 13 amino acids. Germline-derived CDR1 and CDR2 are MDHEN and SYDVKM. Deletions cut 8 bases from V and 4 bases from J, with 14 bases between. The CDR3 nucleotides are TGTGCCAGCCATAAAGTCGTGGGCTATGGCTACACCTTC. This gives the protein CASHKVVGYGYTF.

V and J are TRBV30 and TRBJ2-7, with TRBD2 as a possible D gene (7 bases). Trimming cost V 1 base and J 12 bases, with 19 bases left between them. Germline loops: CDR1 GTSNPN, CDR2 SVGIG (reference sequence). This CDR3 is built from 13 residues. The CDR3 is CAWSGQPSGGGYF. In DNA form, the CDR3 reads TGTGCCTGGAGTGGCCAACCCTCGGGGGGCGGGTACTTC.

This clone has only one observation. The rearrangement joins TRBV5-1 to TRBJ2-7; tentatively, D is TRBD1 (6 bases). From germline, CDR1 is SGHRS and CDR2 YFSETQ. This CDR3 spans 13 amino acids. CDR3 bases: TGCCCTAACGCCCGGGACAAACCCCACGAGCAGTACTTC. Residues: CPNARDKPHEQYF.

On this clone: Other nucleotide sequences in the sample specify the same CDR3. The CDR3 region has the DNA TGTGCCAGCAGCTCACAGGGTTGGAGAGATACGCAGTATTTT. Translated, it gives CASSSQGWRDTQYF. This chain uses TRBV5-8 with TRBJ2-3, with TRBD1 as a possible D gene (6 bases). V shed 3 bases and J shed 5 bases, with 13 bases lying between them. Germline CDR1 SGHTS, CDR2 YDEGEE. The CDR3 is made up of 14 amino acids.

The chain combines TRBV6-5 with TRBJ2-1, with D unresolved. Trimming removed 0 bases at V and 9 bases at J, with 9 bases between. The CDR3 covers 13 residues. The germline gives CDR1 MNHEY, CDR2 SVGAGI. The CDR3 region is CASSYSSVAEQFF. In DNA, the CDR3 is TGTGCCAGCAGTTACTCGAGTGTCGCTGAGCAGTTCTTC.

With regard to this clone: The junction shows a germline mismatch at one end, possibly a read error. The chain combines TRBV28 with TRBJ2-7; no reliable D call. The CDR3 totals 18 residues. CDR1 is MDHEN, CDR2 SYDVKM, per germline. The CDR3 is CASSFPPRWIQVSHEQYF. CDR3 nucleotide sequence: TGTGCCAGCAGTTTCCCACCCCGGTGGATCCAGGTCTCCCACGAGCAGTACTTC.

This CDR3 reads CASSLESGTETQYF. The CDR3 DNA reads as TGTGCCAGCAGCTTGGAGTCCGGGACAGAGACCCAGTACTTC. The V call is TRBV5-4, the J call TRBJ2-5; D may correspond to TRBD1 or TRBD2 (5 bases each). Germline lookup yields CDR1 SGHNT and CDR2 YYREEE (reference sequence). The CDR3 runs to 14 residues. V lost 0 bases, J lost 4 bases, and 10 bases lay in between.

CDR3 sequence: CASSQQGAEVTGELFF. The DNA for the CDR3 is TGCGCCAGCAGCCAACAAGGGGCAGAGGTCACCGGGGAGCTGTTTTTT. The V gene is TRBV5-1, the J gene TRBJ2-2, with a tentative D call TRBD1 (5 bases). This CDR3 has 16 residues. Germline V gene sequence: CDR1 SGHRS, CDR2 YFSETQ. Trimming pared 4 bases from V and 4 bases from J, leaving 17 bases between.

The gene calls are TRBV15 and TRBJ1-4; TRBD1 might be the D (6 bases). Trimming left V 6 bases short and J 7 bases short, with 21 bases between. The CDR3 length is 16 residues. Germline values: CDR1 LNHNV, CDR2 YYDKDF (reference sequence). The chain's CDR3 is CATRGKNTGLGEKLFF. The CDR3 DNA follows: TGTGCCACCAGAGGGAAGAATACAGGGTTGGGTGAAAAACTGTTTTTT.

CDR3 in amino acids: CASRWTSGSWETQYF. DNA of the CDR3: TGTGCCAGCAGGTGGACTAGCGGGAGCTGGGAGACCCAGTACTTC. The chain is built from TRBV2 and TRBJ2-5, with 13 bases matching TRBD2. Germline trimming cut 6 bases from V and 5 bases from J; bases unmatched to any gene: 6. CDR1 is SNHLY and CDR2 is FYNNEI in the germline V gene. This CDR3 comprises 15 residues.

The chain recombines TRBV2 with TRBJ1-3, with TRBD1 matching 7 bases. Germline CDR1 SNHLY, CDR2 FYNNEI. V lost 4 bases and J lost 0; bases outside the gene matches: 3. The CDR3 length is 15 residues. Here the CDR3 DNA reads TGTGCCAGCAGTGTGGGACAGCTCTCTGGAAACACCATATATTTT. The encoded protein is CASSVGQLSGNTIYF.

The chain recombines TRBV4-1 with TRBJ1-2; perhaps TRBD1 as D (5 bases). With 1 base removed from V and 2 bases from J, the gap between germline ends came to 14 bases. This CDR3 has 16 residues. In germline, CDR1 is MGHRA, CDR2 YSYEKL. The CDR3 protein is CASSQGGQGVNYGYTF. The CDR3 nucleotides are TGCGCCAGCAGCCAAGGTGGGCAGGGTGTCAACTATGGCTACACCTTC.

The chain employs TRBV19 and TRBJ2-7; 7 bases are shared with TRBD1. Trimming cost V 1 base and J 6 bases; bases outside gene matches: 6. Germline V lookup: CDR1 LNHDA, CDR2 SQIVND (reference sequence). The CDR3 runs to 14 residues. The DNA of the CDR3 is TGTGCCAGTAGTATAGCCGTAGGGGGCCTCGAGCAGTACTTC. Translation gives CASSIAVGGLEQYF.

The chain joins TRBV4-2 to TRBJ2-3, with a weak D call TRBD1 (8 bases). The CDR3 sequence is 16 residues long. Germline CDR1 is LGHNA and CDR2 is YNFKEQ. Trimming removed 4 bases at V and 4 bases at J, with 18 bases between. The CDR3 region is CASSRHPTGGADTQYF. CDR3 coding DNA: TGTGCCAGCAGCCGACATCCTACAGGGGGGGCAGATACGCAGTATTTT.

The CDR3 loop reads CASSVSGRGTGELFF. The CDR3, as DNA: TGTGCCAGCAGCGTGTCCGGGAGAGGGACCGGGGAGCTGTTTTTT. The gene calls are TRBV6-1 and TRBJ2-2; TRBD2 might be the D (6 bases). The V end lost 6 bases, the J end lost 5 bases, and 16 bases lay between the germline ends. The CDR3 spans 15 residues. Germline CDR1 reads MNHNS; CDR2 reads SASEGT.

V is TRBV28 and J is TRBJ2-7; 7 bases are a match to TRBD1. CDR3 length equals 15 residues. Germline CDR1 MDHEN, CDR2 SYDVKM. The J segment lost 3 bases and the V segment lost 3 bases, leaving 8 bases of the junction unmatched. Here the CDR3 reads CASSLPARGNYEQYF. CDR3 nucleotides: TGTGCCAGCAGTTTGCCGGCCAGGGGGAACTACGAGCAGTACTTC.

This chain links TRBV7-3 with TRBJ2-2; 16 bases line up with TRBD2. With V trimmed by 3 bases and J by 5 bases, 0 bases remained unmatched. This CDR3 region has 16 residues. CDR1 is SGHTA and CDR2 is FQGTGA in the germline V gene. The CDR3 sequence is CASSLGLAGGTGELFF. CDR3 coding DNA: TGTGCCAGCAGCTTGGGACTAGCGGGAGGGACCGGGGAGCTGTTTTTT. The full variable domain, its missing parts supplied by reference TRBV7-3 and TRBJ2-2, is GAGVSQTPSNKVTEKGKYVELRCDPISGHTALYWYRQSLGQGPEFLIYFQGTGAADDSGLPNDRFFAVRPEGSVSTLKIQRTERGDSAVYLCASSLGLAGGTGELFFGEGSRLTVL.

The gene calls are TRBV18 and TRBJ1-5; no firm D call. V lost 4 bases and J lost 7, with 14 bases in between. CDR3 length: 14 amino acids. Germline CDR1 reads KGHSH; CDR2 reads LQKENI. CDR3 protein: CASSQAGRNQPQHF. The DNA for the CDR3 is TGTGCCAGCTCACAAGCTGGGCGGAACCAGCCCCAGCATTTT.

This chain joins TRBV18 and TRBJ1-4; D call uncertain. The germline CDR1 and CDR2 sequences are KGHSH and LQKENI. This CDR3 has 16 residues. Trimming shortened V by 3 bases and J by 4 bases, and 15 bases separated the two germline ends. CDR3 DNA sequence: TGTGCCAGCTCACCTCTGTCGTCGGGCCTTAATGAAAAACTGTTTTTT. Its translation is CASSPLSSGLNEKLFF.

The genes are TRBV30 and TRBJ2-3; 9 positions agree with TRBD2. Germline V gene sequence: CDR1 GTSNPN, CDR2 SVGIG (reference sequence). The CDR3 sequence is 18 residues long. The V gene end was trimmed by 1 base and the J gene end by 6 bases; junction bases not matched to a gene: 17. As DNA, the CDR3 is TGTGCCTGGAGTGACCCAATGCTAGCGGGACGAATAAGGGATACGCAGTATTTT. Translating it yields CAWSDPMLAGRIRDTQYF.